Listed here are 25 T cell receptor beta chains from one sample, sequenced in a study of STAT5B mutations in CD4+ large granular lymphocyte leukemia. Sequencing was performed with immunoSEQ multiplex PCR; in TCRdb, only in-frame clones are kept and a portion is missing. Here the sample spans roughly 40,000 clones, 80% to 90% being singletons. Sequencing was performed on CD4+ T cells from blood buffy coats. These TCRs come from a human donor in good health.

This chain joins TRBV6-4 and TRBJ2-5; unclear D gene. V lost 7 bases, J lost 0 bases, and 27 bases lay in between. Germline-derived CDR1 and CDR2 are MRHNA and SNTAGT. This CDR3 spans 19 amino acids. CDR3 sequence (DNA): TGTGCCAGCACTACTTATCCCATCCGGCTAGAAAGACACCAAGAGACCCAGTACTTC. It encodes CASTTYPIRLERHQETQYF.

V is TRBV5-5 and J is TRBJ1-1, with D uncertain. The V gene's germline CDR1 is SGHKS and CDR2 YYEKEE (reference sequence). Between the trimmed V and J ends, which lost 6 bases and 3 bases, there was a span of 18 bases. The CDR3 covers 15 residues. The chain's CDR3 is CASTSVRGGDTEAFF. The CDR3 DNA reads as TGTGCCAGCACCTCGGTTCGCGGCGGGGACACTGAAGCTTTCTTT.

This chain joins TRBV5-6 and TRBJ1-1, with D hard to call. Germline values: CDR1 SGHDT, CDR2 YYEEEE. V lost 5 bases, J lost 0 bases, and 20 bases lay in between. This CDR3 is built from 17 residues. This CDR3 is CASSVLGSPSMNTEAFF. CDR3 coding DNA: TGTGCCAGCAGTGTGTTGGGGTCCCCGTCTATGAACACTGAAGCTTTCTTT.

V and J are TRBV5-1 and TRBJ2-5; 8 nucleotides line up with TRBD2. The better agreement between TRBJ2-7 and the DNA end casts doubt on the J call. Germline V gives CDR1 SGHRS, CDR2 YFSETQ. There are 15 residues in the CDR3. This CDR3 reads CASSLTSGSSYEQYF. In DNA form, the CDR3 reads TGCGCCAGCAGCTTGACTAGCGGAAGCTCCTACGAGCAGTACTTC.

The chain couples TRBV6-5 to TRBJ1-3, with D possibly TRBD1 on 5 matching bases. CDR3 length: 15 residues. Germline values: CDR1 MNHEY, CDR2 SVGAGI. Between the trimmed V and J ends, which lost 5 bases and 0 bases, there was a span of 11 bases. In DNA, the CDR3 is TGTGCCAGCAGTCCACGCAGGGTCTCTGGAAACACCATATATTTT. Encoded protein: CASSPRRVSGNTIYF.

The chain couples TRBV7-9 to TRBJ2-7; D is unresolved. The CDR3 is 15 amino acids. Looked up from germline, CDR1 is SEHNR and CDR2 is FQNEAQ (reference sequence). The ends were cut back, 3 bases at V and 3 bases at J, with 15 bases in the middle. The CDR3 region is CASSFGRISLYEQYF. CDR3 coding DNA: TGTGCCAGCAGCTTCGGGCGGATCAGTCTCTACGAGCAGTACTTC.

The chain is built from TRBV7-9 and TRBJ2-7, with 14 bases that match TRBD2. The V gene's germline CDR1 is SEHNR and CDR2 FQNEAQ (reference sequence). The V segment lost 5 bases and the J segment 6 bases; nucleotides outside the gene matches: 9. The CDR3 runs to 16 residues. The CDR3 DNA is TGTGCCAGCAGCCCGGGACTAGCGGGAGTTGCGGGCGAGCAGTACTTC. Translating gives CASSPGLAGVAGEQYF.

The chain uses TRBV2 and TRBJ1-1; D may be TRBD1 (6 bases). This CDR3 contains 17 residues. Trimming took off 5 bases at V and 6 bases at J, with 25 bases between the two ends. From germline, CDR1 is SNHLY and CDR2 FYNNEI. CDR3 amino acids: CASSTPFGGRRPPEAFF. The DNA for the CDR3 is TGTGCCAGCAGTACTCCTTTCGGGGGGCGCCGACCTCCTGAAGCTTTCTTT. The variable domain in full, completed from reference TRBV2 and TRBJ1-1, reads EPEVTQTPSHQVTQMGQEVILRCVPISNHLYFYWYRQILGQKVEFLVSFYNNEISEKSEIFDDQFSVERPDGSNFTLKIRSTKLEDSAMYFCASSTPFGGRRPPEAFFGQGTRLTVV.

This clone was seen a few times. The chain carries TRBV6-1 and TRBJ2-7, with TRBD2 as a possible D gene (5 bases). This CDR3 is built from 16 residues. V gave up 0 bases and J gave up 0 bases, with 12 bases separating them. Germline assignment: CDR1 MNHNS and CDR2 SASEGT. CDR3: CASSEAVSGGSYEQYF. The CDR3 coding sequence is TGTGCCAGCAGTGAAGCAGTAAGCGGAGGCTCCTACGAGCAGTACTTC.

The chain is built from TRBV30 and TRBJ2-1; 8 bases match TRBD2. The germline gives CDR1 GTSNPN, CDR2 SVGIG (reference sequence). The junction had 2 bases not matched to a gene; V was cut back by 0 bases and J by 4 bases. The length of the CDR3 is 14 residues. In nucleotides, the CDR3 is TGTGCCTGGAGTGTAGAGCGGGAGTACAATGAGCAGTTCTTC. This sequence encodes CAWSVEREYNEQFF.

The CDR3 sequence: CASSRGEQPQHF. CDR3 DNA: TGTGCCAGTAGTAGGGGGGAACAGCCCCAGCATTTT. The V gene is TRBV19, the J gene TRBJ1-5, with D perhaps TRBD1 (5 bases). Trimming pared 4 bases from V and 7 bases from J, leaving 8 bases between. Germline V gene lookup returns CDR1 LNHDA and CDR2 SQIVND (reference sequence). The CDR3 is 12 residues long.

This chain uses TRBV27 with TRBJ2-7; D unresolved. The CDR3 contains 16 residues. Germline loops: CDR1 MNHEY, CDR2 SMNVEV (reference sequence). The V gene lost 4 bases and the J gene lost 4 bases, with 20 bases spanning the gap. CDR3 amino acids: CASSSVPSRYGYEQYF. CDR3 sequence (DNA): TGTGCCAGCAGTTCCGTTCCCTCCCGGTACGGATACGAGCAGTACTTC.

The V call is TRBV28, the J call TRBJ2-7, with D tentatively TRBD1 (6 bases). Germline V lookup: CDR1 MDHEN, CDR2 SYDVKM. V was trimmed by 7 bases and J by 2 bases, leaving 9 bases between them. There are 12 residues in the CDR3. CDR3 DNA: TGTGCCAGCACCAGGGGACCCTACGAGCAGTACTTC. It specifies CASTRGPYEQYF.

This chain connects TRBV7-2 to TRBJ1-5, with TRBD1 identical over 9 bases. Germline V gene sequence: CDR1 SGHTA, CDR2 FQGNSA. The CDR3 loop spans 14 amino acids. Trimming took 2 bases from V and 6 from J; bases not matched to a gene: 2. CDR3 in DNA: TGTGCCAGCAGCTTATGGACAGGGGCTCAGCCCCAGCATTTT. It codes for CASSLWTGAQPQHF.

This rearrangement joins TRBV6-5 to TRBJ1-2; 7 positions match TRBD1. The CDR3 runs 14 residues. The germline V gene encodes CDR1 MNHEY and CDR2 SVGAGI. Trimming at V came to 5 bases and at J to 5 bases, leaving 8 bases not matched to a gene. The CDR3 DNA reads as TGTGCCAGCAGTAATATACAGGGGATTTATGGCTACACCTTC. Its translation: CASSNIQGIYGYTF.

The CDR3 reads CASSLGSGDNYGYTF. The CDR3 bases are TGCGCCAGCAGCTTGGGGAGTGGGGATAACTATGGCTACACCTTC. The J gene is TRBJ1-2, the V gene TRBV5-1; D is unclear. The CDR3 is 15 residues long. CDR1 and CDR2 from the germline V gene are SGHRS and YFSETQ. Trimming left V 0 bases short and J 1 base short, with 10 bases between. Full variable domain (rest looked up from reference TRBV5-1 and TRBJ1-2): KAGVTQTPRYLIKTRGQQVTLSCSPISGHRSVSWYQQTPGQGLQFLFEYFSETQRNKGNFPGRFSGRQFSNSRSEMNVSTLELGDSALYLCASSLGSGDNYGYTFGSGTRLTVV.

The chain is built from TRBV6-5 and TRBJ1-4; D unresolved. V dropped 0 bases and J dropped 11 bases, with 16 bases sitting between them. The germline CDR1 and CDR2 sequences are MNHEY and SVGAGI. The CDR3 loop spans 15 amino acids. The CDR3 DNA is TGTGCCAGCAGTTACTCGATCGACGGGGTAGGGAAACTGTTTTTT. This translates into CASSYSIDGVGKLFF.

This chain uses TRBV2 with TRBJ1-6; 8 positions match TRBD1. Germline-derived CDR1 and CDR2 are SNHLY and FYNNEI. The CDR3 is 16 residues long. Germline trimming cut 4 bases from V and 7 bases from J; bases unmatched to any gene: 9. The CDR3 nucleotides are TGTGCCAGCAGTGCGGGTTGGGACAGGAGAAATTCACCCCTCCACTTT. It yields the protein CASSAGWDRRNSPLHF.

The chain employs TRBV2 and TRBJ2-2; maybe TRBD2 (6 bases). V lost 7 bases and J lost 1, with 13 bases in between. In germline, CDR1 is SNHLY, CDR2 FYNNEI. The CDR3 loop spans 15 amino acids. The CDR3 protein is CASTGGRGNTGELFF. The CDR3 nucleotides read TGTGCCAGCACTGGGGGGAGAGGGAACACCGGGGAGCTGTTTTTT.

This chain links TRBV5-1 with TRBJ1-2; 8 bases are shared with TRBD1. The V segment lost 0 bases and the J segment 3 bases; nucleotides outside the gene matches: 7. The CDR3 covers 16 residues. Germline-derived CDR1 and CDR2 are SGHRS and YFSETQ. The CDR3, as DNA: TGCGCCAGCAGCTTGGCGTCTGGACAGGGATACTATGGCTACACCTTC. Its translation: CASSLASGQGYYGYTF.

The genes are TRBV5-1 and TRBJ1-5; D ambiguous. The CDR3 contains 15 residues. Germline values: CDR1 SGHRS, CDR2 YFSETQ. Trimming cost V 3 bases and J 0 bases, with 10 bases left between them. The CDR3: CASSWVIPSNQPQHF. CDR3 sequence (DNA): TGCGCCAGCAGCTGGGTAATCCCTAGCAATCAGCCCCAGCATTTT.

V gene TRBV7-8 combines with J gene TRBJ2-1; 9 bases line up with TRBD2. CDR3 length equals 14 residues. V gave up 6 bases and J gave up 9 bases; unmatched junction bases: 9. Germline V gene sequence: CDR1 SGHVS, CDR2 FQNEAQ. CDR3 region: CASRISGSAVEQFF. The CDR3 bases are TGTGCCAGCAGGATTAGCGGGAGTGCTGTTGAGCAGTTCTTC. Drawing the rest from reference TRBV7-8 and TRBJ2-1, the complete variable domain is GAGVSQSPRYKVAKRGQDVALRCDPISGHVSLFWYQQALGQGPEFLTYFQNEAQLDKSGLPSDRFFAERPEGSVSTLKIQRTQQEDSAVYLCASRISGSAVEQFFGPGTRLTVL.

This clone was counted a few times. The J gene is TRBJ1-3, the V gene TRBV4-1, with a tentative D call TRBD1 (5 bases). Germline V gene lookup returns CDR1 MGHRA and CDR2 YSYEKL. Between the trimmed V and J ends, which lost 0 bases and 1 base, there was a span of 13 bases. The CDR3 loop spans 17 amino acids. The CDR3 spells CASSQEEDTLSGNTIYF. The CDR3 DNA reads TGCGCCAGCAGCCAAGAAGAGGACACCTTATCTGGAAACACCATATATTTT.

This sequence joins TRBV7-3 and TRBJ2-1; 9 bases are shared with TRBD2. The CDR3 runs 15 residues. Trimming at V came to 1 base and at J to 8 bases, leaving 6 bases not matched to a gene. Germline CDR1 reads SGHTA; CDR2 reads FQGTGA. The CDR3 is CASSLIGSGSDEQFF. The CDR3 DNA sequence: TGTGCCAGCAGCTTAATCGGTAGCGGGAGCGATGAGCAGTTCTTC.

V is TRBV14 and J is TRBJ2-4; D might be TRBD1 or TRBD2, each matching 5 bases. The V gene lost 1 base and the J gene lost 7 bases, with 11 bases spanning the gap. Germline CDR1 and CDR2: SGHDN and FVKESK. This CDR3 spans 14 amino acids. CDR3 loop: CASSQGGWGNIQYF. CDR3 coding DNA: TGTGCCAGCAGCCAAGGCGGGTGGGGCAACATTCAGTACTTC.